This TCR beta chain was identified during a study of OX40 agonist ivuxolimab in advanced cancers. Method: immunoSEQ multiplex PCR; TCRdb's copy keeps in-frame clones and lacks some. The repertoire includes some 34,000 clones, around 84% of them detected once, and 20% to 25% sits in the top ten. The CDR3 extends over 15 amino acids. Germline values: CDR1 MDHEN, CDR2 SYDVKM. V shed 1 base and J shed 7 bases, with 11 bases lying between them. The source is an adult with an advanced solid tumor such as melanoma, head and neck, liver or kidney cancer. The genes are TRBV28 and TRBJ1-6; TRBD1 is a possible D gene (6 bases). Material: CD4+ or CD8+ T cells sorted from blood, obtained in a trial of the OX40 agonist ivuxolimab. As DNA, the CDR3 is TGTGCCAGCAGTTTATATCCAGGGGTGAATTCACCCCTCCACTTT. It is translated as CASSLYPGVNSPLHF.